A selection of T cell receptor beta chains follows, all from one sample in a study of cytomegalovirus exposure and HLA in healthy donors. Repertoires were generated with immunoSEQ multiplex PCR, while TCRdb's copy carries only in-frame clones and drops some. The data show over 120,000 clones, 70% to 80% seen once. Sequencing was carried out using PBMCs. The receptor set was obtained from a woman aged 18-29 years in good health and CMV-seropositive. Both conserved end residues are part of each CDR3. A D gene is named only where the DNA matches it firmly. Only some rows state a clone size, as once, few, many or a class for expanded clones.

>-|-|TRBJ1-6|TRBV10-2
CASSEQGITYNSPLHF
TGCGCCAGCAGTGAGCAGGGCATCACCTATAATTCACCCCTCCACTTT
>-|-|TRBJ2-2|TRBV19
CASSIYRRELFF
TGTGCCAGTAGTATCTACCGTAGGGAGCTGTTTTTT
>-|-|TRBJ2-5|TRBV7-8
CASSLAWTPQETQYF
TGTGCCAGCAGCTTAGCCTGGACTCCACAAGAGACCCAGTACTTC
>-|-|TRBJ2-4|TRBV28
CASSLLHQGNIQYF
TGTGCCAGCAGTTTACTTCATCAGGGAAACATTCAGTACTTC
>-|-|TRBJ1-4|TRBV20-1
CSAGGEEKLFF
TGCAGTGCAGGCGGGGAGGAAAAACTGTTTTTT
>-|-|TRBJ1-2|TRBV5-6
CASSFLGAGYTF
TGTGCCAGCAGCTTTCTGGGGGCTGGCTACACCTTC
>-|TRBD2|TRBJ2-1|TRBV4-3
CASSQDPPSGYNEQFF
TGCGCCAGCAGCCAAGATCCCCCTAGCGGGTACAATGAGCAGTTCTTC
>-|-|TRBJ1-2|TRBV6-1
CASSVQGKDGYTF
TGTGCCAGCAGTGTGCAGGGGAAAGATGGCTACACCTTC
>-|TRBD2|TRBJ2-1|TRBV5-1
CASSLRTSGVYNEQFF
TGCGCCAGCAGCTTGAGGACTAGCGGGGTTTACAATGAGCAGTTCTTC
>few|-|TRBJ2-2|TRBV5-8
CASSLLVTSTGELFF
TGTGCCAGCAGCTTGTTGGTGACAAGCACCGGGGAGCTGTTTTTT
>-|-|TRBJ2-1|TRBV9
CASSAGAYNEQFF
TGTGCCAGCTCTGCAGGGGCCTACAATGAGCAGTTCTTC
>-|-|TRBJ1-2|TRBV9
CASSVANDYGYTF
TGTGCCAGCAGCGTAGCTAACGACTATGGCTACACCTTC
>once|-|TRBJ1-1|TRBV30
CAWDPRGGTEAFF
TGTGCCTGGGACCCGCGGGGGGGCACTGAAGCTTTCTTT
>once|-|TRBJ2-7|TRBV6-1
CASSTTGGTTYEQYF
TGTGCCAGCAGTACTACAGGGGGGACTACCTACGAGCAGTACTTC
>-|-|TRBJ1-6|TRBV4-2
CASSQVGDSPLHF
TGTGCCAGCAGCCAAGTGGGCGATTCACCCCTCCACTTT
>-|TRBD1|TRBJ2-7|TRBV4-1
CASSQDRGRDQYF
TGCGCCAGCAGCCAAGACAGGGGGCGGGACCAGTACTTC
>-|TRBD1|TRBJ2-6|TRBV28
CASTPGTGGLPGANVLTF
TGTGCCAGCACCCCGGGGACAGGGGGCTTGCCCGGGGCCAACGTCCTGACTTTC
>-|TRBD1|TRBJ1-2|TRBV6-5
CASSYSLDRASYGYTF
TGTGCCAGCAGTTACTCGTTGGACAGGGCGTCTTATGGCTACACCTTC
>-|-|TRBJ1-5|TRBV19
CASRGWGVGPQHF
TGTGCCAGTAGGGGGTGGGGGGTAGGGCCCCAGCATTTT
>few|-|TRBJ1-1|TRBV19
CASSIKGGQTNTEAFF
TGTGCCAGTAGTATAAAGGGCGGACAGACGAACACTGAAGCTTTCTTT
>-|-|TRBJ2-7|TRBV5-6
CASSPRTVYEQYF
TGTGCCAGCAGCCCCCGGACAGTTTACGAGCAGTACTTC
>-|TRBD1|TRBJ2-2|TRBV7-9
CASITPGQGREAGELFF
TGTGCCAGCATCACACCGGGACAGGGAAGGGAAGCCGGGGAGCTGTTTTTT
>-|TRBD2|TRBJ2-3|TRBV10-3
CAISESKTSGGLYTQYF
TGTGCCATCAGTGAGTCGAAAACTAGCGGGGGGCTTTATACGCAGTATTTT
>-|-|TRBJ1-1|TRBV18
CASSPDSNTEAFF
TGTGCCAGCTCACCTGACAGCAACACTGAAGCTTTCTTT
>-|-|TRBJ2-3|TRBV11-2
CASSLGGDTQYF
TGTGCCAGCAGCTTAGGAGGAGATACGCAGTATTTT